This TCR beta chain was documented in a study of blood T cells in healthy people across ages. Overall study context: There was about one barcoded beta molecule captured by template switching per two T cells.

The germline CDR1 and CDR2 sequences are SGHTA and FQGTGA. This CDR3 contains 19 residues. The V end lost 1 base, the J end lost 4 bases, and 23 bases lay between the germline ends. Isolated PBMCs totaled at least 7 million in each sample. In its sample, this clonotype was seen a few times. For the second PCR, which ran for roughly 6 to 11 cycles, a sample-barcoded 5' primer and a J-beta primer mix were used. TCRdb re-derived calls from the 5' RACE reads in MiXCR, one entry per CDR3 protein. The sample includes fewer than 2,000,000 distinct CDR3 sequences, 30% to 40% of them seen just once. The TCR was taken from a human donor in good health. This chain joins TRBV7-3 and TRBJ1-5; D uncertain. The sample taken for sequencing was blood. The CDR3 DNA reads TGTGCCAGCAGCTTAAGCCGCCCGGTGGTGAATGGGGTAAATCAGCCCCAGCATTTT. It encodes CASSLSRPVVNGVNQPQHF.